This TCR beta chain was recovered during a study of T cell repertoires in cytomegalovirus infection. The study, taken as a whole, reports: Dominating the ex vivo response were TCR beta clonotypes that were CMV-specific and HLA-C-restricted. Carriage of CMV together with the relevant HLA was identifiable through cumulative public TCR beta family frequency.

This clonotype was counted a few times. Its target is not known. Each CDR3 protein is one row after TCRdb ran MiXCR on the reads. The table includes about 360,000 distinct CDR3 sequences, about a sixth detected once. Trimming removed 5 bases from V and 5 bases from J, with 18 bases in between. This CDR3 is 15 amino acids long. The germline CDR1 and CDR2 sequences are MNHNY and SVGAGI (reference sequence). V gene TRBV6-6 combines with J gene TRBJ1-1; D is perhaps TRBD1 (5 bases). Sequenced: PBMCs. The TCR sequence derives from a human donor in good health (CMV status not recorded). Some clones in this sample may be carry-over from other donors' samples. The CDR3 loop is CASSPLLGVSTEAFF. The CDR3 DNA reads as TGTGCCAGCAGTCCCCTTCTGGGGGTATCGACTGAAGCTTTCTTT.